Sequencing of this T cell receptor (beta chain) was carried out in a study of metastatic and nonmetastatic thyroid tumors. The overall study: Patients with malignant and benign thyroid disease provided blood and tumor or nodule tissue, whose repertoires were compared. The study's findings and limits: It was reportedly found that TCR beta diversity was significantly higher in malignant thyroid tumors than in benign nodules, a difference seen in both blood and tumor samples.

Details on this clone: Antigen specificity is unknown.

CDR1 is MNHNS and CDR2 is SASEGT in the germline V gene. This CDR3 has 13 amino acids. V was clipped by 0 bases and J by 8 bases, with 10 bases between them. TCRdb re-analyzed the PCR reads using MiXCR. The repertoire holds some 30,000 clones, with about 19% as singletons. The entire patient cohort was treatment-naive prior to thyroid surgery. The source is a female donor with papillary thyroid cancer or a benign thyroid nodule (not recorded which). Some clones in this sample may be carry-over from other donors' samples. The sample was blood. The chain couples TRBV6-1 to TRBJ1-2; tentative D call: TRBD1 (6 bases). The CDR3 is CASSEARGGGYTF. The CDR3 DNA is TGTGCCAGCAGTGAAGCTCGAGGGGGAGGCTACACCTTC.